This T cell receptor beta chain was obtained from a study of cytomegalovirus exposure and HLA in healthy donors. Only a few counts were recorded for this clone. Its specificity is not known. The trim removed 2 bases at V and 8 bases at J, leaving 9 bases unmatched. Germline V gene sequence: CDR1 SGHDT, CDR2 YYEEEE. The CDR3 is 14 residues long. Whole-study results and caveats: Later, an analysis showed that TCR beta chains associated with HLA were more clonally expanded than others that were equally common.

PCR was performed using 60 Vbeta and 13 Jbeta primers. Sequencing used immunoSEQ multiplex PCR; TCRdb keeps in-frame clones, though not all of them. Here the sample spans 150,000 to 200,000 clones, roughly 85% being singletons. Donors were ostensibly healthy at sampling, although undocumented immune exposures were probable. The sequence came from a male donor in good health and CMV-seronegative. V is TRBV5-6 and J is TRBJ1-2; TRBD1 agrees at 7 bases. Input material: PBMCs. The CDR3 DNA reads TGTGCCAGCAGCTTTACAGGGGTTCTAGGAGGCTACACCTTC. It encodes CASSFTGVLGGYTF. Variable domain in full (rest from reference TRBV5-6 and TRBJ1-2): DAGVTQSPTHLIKTRGQQVTLRCSPKSGHDTVSWYQQALGQGPQFIFQYYEEEERQRGNFPDRFSGHQFPNYSSELNVNALLLGDSALYLCASSFTGVLGGYTFGSGTRLTVV.